Listed below are T cell receptor beta chains from one sample, sequenced in a study of T cells in localized non-small cell lung cancer. Sequencing used immunoSEQ multiplex PCR; TCRdb keeps in-frame clones, though not all of them. The data hold tens of thousands of clones, with roughly 86% observed a single time. The source was peripheral blood, collected before any cancer treatment. These receptors came from a man aged 35 to 70 with stage I squamous cell lung carcinoma. Both conserved end residues are part of each CDR3. The D gene is left open where the match is weak. The size of a clone is reported for some rows only, either as once, few or many, or as a class for expanded clones.

size | D | J | V | length | DNA | CDR3
. | . | TRBJ1-2 | TRBV28 | 14 | TGTGCCAGCAGTTTATCCCCAGGCTCCTATGGCTACACCTTC | CASSLSPGSYGYTF
. | TRBD1 | TRBJ2-7 | TRBV6-5 | 14 | TGTGCCAGCAGTTACGGGACAGGACACTACGAGCAGTACTTC | CASSYGTGHYEQYF
. | . | TRBJ1-1 | TRBV15 | 14 | TGTGCCACCAGCATCCTTGGGGATACCCCTGAAGCTTTCTTT | CATSILGDTPEAFF
. | TRBD1 | TRBJ1-2 | TRBV28 | 14 | TGTGCCAGCAGTTGGACAGGGGGAGACTATGGCTACACCTTC | CASSWTGGDYGYTF
. | . | TRBJ1-6 | TRBV13 | 15 | TGTGCCAGCAGCCCCGGGGACCGCAATAATTCACCCCTCCACTTT | CASSPGDRNNSPLHF
. | TRBD2 | TRBJ2-2 | TRBV5-1 | 20 | TGCGCCAGCAGCTCCCTAGGTCGACTAGCGGGGGGCCAGTACACCGGGGAGCTGTTTTTT | CASSSLGRLAGGQYTGELFF
once | . | TRBJ1-1 | TRBV19 | 13 | TGTGCCAGTAGTCTAACAGCGAACACTGAAGCTTTCTTT | CASSLTANTEAFF
once | TRBD1 | TRBJ1-1 | TRBV5-1 | 15 | TGCGCCAGCAGCTCACAGGGGGGTCGCGTTAGTGAAGCTTTCTTT | CASSSQGGRVSEAFF
few | . | TRBJ1-1 | TRBV29-1 | 12 | TGCAGCGCTAGGAGCGGTTACACTGAAGCTTTCTTT | CSARSGYTEAFF
few | TRBD1 | TRBJ1-1 | TRBV5-1 | 13 | TGCGCCAGCAGCTTGGAAGGGACAGCTAAAGCTTTCTTT | CASSLEGTAKAFF
. | . | TRBJ1-1 | TRBV18 | 15 | TGTGCCAGCTCTCCGGGCCCCAACTCGAACACTGAAGCTTTCTTT | CASSPGPNSNTEAFF
once | . | TRBJ2-7 | TRBV19 | 15 | TGTGCCAGCATACCTACCGGGACGCCGTCCTACGAGCAGTACTTC | CASIPTGTPSYEQYF
. | . | TRBJ1-1 | TRBV5-5 | 15 | TGTGCCAGCAGCTTGAGACAAATACCGAACACTGAAGCTTTCTTT | CASSLRQIPNTEAFF
once | . | TRBJ1-6 | TRBV28 | 15 | TGTGCCAGCAGTTGGGCAGGCGGGATTAATTCACCCCTCCACTTT | CASSWAGGINSPLHF
. | . | TRBJ1-1 | TRBV7-9 | 14 | TGTGCCAGCAGCTTCCCCGGGGTAAGCACTGAAGCTTTCTTT | CASSFPGVSTEAFF
once | TRBD1 | TRBJ1-2 | TRBV6-5 | 13 | TGTGCCAGCAGTGCGGGACAGCACTATGGCTACACCTTC | CASSAGQHYGYTF
once | TRBD2 | TRBJ2-3 | TRBV5-1 | 16 | TGCGCCAGCAGCTTCGGACTAGCGGAGAGCACAGATACGCAGTATTTT | CASSFGLAESTDTQYF
. | . | TRBJ1-4 | TRBV19 | 17 | TGTGCCAGTAGTATAGCGACCGGAGTGACGGAGAATGAAAAACTGTTTTTT | CASSIATGVTENEKLFF
few | TRBD1 | TRBJ1-5 | TRBV19 | 17 | TGTGCCAGTAGTATTCGGACAGGCCAATATAGCAATCAGCCCCAGCATTTT | CASSIRTGQYSNQPQHF
. | TRBD2 | TRBJ2-3 | TRBV4-1 | 13 | TGCGCCAGCAGCCGCGGGGGAACAGATACGCAGTATTTT | CASSRGGTDTQYF
. | . | TRBJ1-3 | TRBV5-3 | 13 | TGTGCCAGAAGCCTGTCTCCCGGCGACACCATATATTTT | CARSLSPGDTIYF
. | . | TRBJ1-1 | TRBV29-1 | 15 | TGCAGCGTTGATGCCTTTATTAGTCTTGTTTCTGAAGCTTTCTTT | CSVDAFISLVSEAFF
. | . | TRBJ1-6 | TRBV5-6 | 14 | TGTGCCAGCAGCTTCCAGACAAATAATTCACCCCTCCACTTT | CASSFQTNNSPLHF
. | . | TRBJ2-2 | TRBV5-6 | 12 | TGTGCCAGCAGCCCTAGAGCCGGGGAGCTGTTTTTT | CASSPRAGELFF
. | . | TRBJ1-1 | TRBV6-5 | 15 | TGTGCCAGCAGTTACTCGTTACAGGCCATTACTGAAGCTTTCTTT | CASSYSLQAITEAFF
. | TRBD1 | TRBJ1-2 | TRBV10-3 | 16 | TGTGCCATCAGGTCTGAACAGGGGGCCGCGCGAAATGGCTACACCTTC | CAIRSEQGAARNGYTF
. | TRBD1 | TRBJ1-2 | TRBV5-4 | 18 | TGTGCTAGCAGCCCCCTGACAGGGGTCGGTGGCGACAGCTATGGCTACACCTTC | CASSPLTGVGGDSYGYTF
once | . | TRBJ1-1 | TRBV5-1 | 13 | TGCGCCAGCAGCGCACAGGGCCGGACTGAAGCTTTCTTT | CASSAQGRTEAFF
few | TRBD1 | TRBJ1-1 | TRBV29-1 | 12 | TGCAGCGTCGACAGGGGGAACACTGAAGCTTTCTTT | CSVDRGNTEAFF
. | TRBD1 | TRBJ1-2 | TRBV7-8 | 15 | TGTGCCAGCAGCCTAATGGGACAGGGTAACTATGGCTACACCTTC | CASSLMGQGNYGYTF